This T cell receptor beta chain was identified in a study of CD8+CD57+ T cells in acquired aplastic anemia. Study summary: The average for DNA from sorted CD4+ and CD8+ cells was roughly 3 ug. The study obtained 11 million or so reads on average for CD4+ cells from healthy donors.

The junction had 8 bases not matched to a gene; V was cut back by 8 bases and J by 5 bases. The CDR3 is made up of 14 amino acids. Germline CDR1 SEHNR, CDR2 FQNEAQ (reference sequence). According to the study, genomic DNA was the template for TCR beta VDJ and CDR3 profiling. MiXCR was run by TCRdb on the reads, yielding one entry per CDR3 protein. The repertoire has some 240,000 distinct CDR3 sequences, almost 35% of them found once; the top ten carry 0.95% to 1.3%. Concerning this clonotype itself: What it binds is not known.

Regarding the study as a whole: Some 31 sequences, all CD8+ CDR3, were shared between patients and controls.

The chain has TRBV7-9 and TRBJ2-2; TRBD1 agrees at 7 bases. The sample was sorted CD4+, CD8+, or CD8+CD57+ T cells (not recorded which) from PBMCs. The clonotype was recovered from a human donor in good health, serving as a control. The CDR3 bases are TGTGCCAGCTCTGGACAGGCCTGGACCGGGGAGCTGTTTTTT. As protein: CASSGQAWTGELFF.